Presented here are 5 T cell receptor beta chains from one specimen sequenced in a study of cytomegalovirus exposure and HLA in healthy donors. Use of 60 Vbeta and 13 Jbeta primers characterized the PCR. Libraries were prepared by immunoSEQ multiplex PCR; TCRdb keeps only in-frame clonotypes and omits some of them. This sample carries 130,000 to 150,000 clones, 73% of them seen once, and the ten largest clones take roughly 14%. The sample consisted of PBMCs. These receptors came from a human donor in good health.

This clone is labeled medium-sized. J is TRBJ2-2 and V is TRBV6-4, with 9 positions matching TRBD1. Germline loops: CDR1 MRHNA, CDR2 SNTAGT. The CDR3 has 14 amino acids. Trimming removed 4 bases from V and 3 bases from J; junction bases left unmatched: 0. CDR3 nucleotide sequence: TGTGCCAGCAGTGGACAGGGGGACACCGGGGAGCTGTTTTTT. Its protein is CASSGQGDTGELFF.

The DNA for the CDR3 is TGTGCCAGCAGTGAAAGGAGTAACTCCTATAATTCACCCCTCCACTTT. It yields the protein CASSERSNSYNSPLHF. The rearrangement uses TRBV2 and TRBJ1-6, with D uncertain. With 2 bases removed from V and 0 bases from J, the gap between germline ends came to 8 bases. This CDR3 has 16 amino acids. In germline, CDR1 is SNHLY, CDR2 FYNNEI.

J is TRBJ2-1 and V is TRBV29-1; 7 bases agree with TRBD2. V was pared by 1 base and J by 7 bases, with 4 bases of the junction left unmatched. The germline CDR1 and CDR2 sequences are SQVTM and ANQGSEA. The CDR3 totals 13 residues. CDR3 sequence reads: CSVEGTRANEQFF. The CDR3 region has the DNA TGCAGCGTTGAAGGGACTAGAGCAAATGAGCAGTTCTTC.

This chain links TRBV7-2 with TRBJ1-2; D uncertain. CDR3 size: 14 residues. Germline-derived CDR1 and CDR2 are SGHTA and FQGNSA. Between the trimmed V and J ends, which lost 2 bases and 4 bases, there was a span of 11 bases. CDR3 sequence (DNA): TGTGCCAGCAGCTTATGGCCAACAGCCTATGGCTACACCTTC. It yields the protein CASSLWPTAYGYTF.

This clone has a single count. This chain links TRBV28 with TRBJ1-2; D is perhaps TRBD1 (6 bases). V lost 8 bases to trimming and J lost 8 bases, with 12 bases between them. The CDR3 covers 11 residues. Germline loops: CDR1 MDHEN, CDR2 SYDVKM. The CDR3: CASSGRGGYTF. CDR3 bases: TGTGCCAGCTCAGGAAGGGGGGGCTACACCTTC.